This T cell receptor beta chain was found in a study of T cell repertoires in cytomegalovirus infection. Each CDR3 protein gets one entry after TCRdb re-called the reads with MiXCR. This table has around 550,000 distinct CDR3 sequences, approximately 26% appearing once. Germline-derived CDR1 and CDR2 are KGHDR and SFDVKD. Trimming stripped 2 bases from V and 4 bases from J, with 2 bases between. The CDR3 loop spans 12 amino acids. This sequence was found in a human donor in good health (CMV status not recorded). Some clones in this sample may be carry-over from other donors' samples. The gene calls are TRBV24-1 and TRBJ2-1; D gene ambiguous. Sequencing used PBMCs. CDR3 loop: CATSDSYNEQFF. As DNA, the CDR3 is TGTGCCACCAGTGATTCATACAATGAGCAGTTCTTC.